Each of the 6 T cell receptor beta chains below was sequenced from the same sample in a study of blood T cell repertoires in COVID-19. Sequenced by immunoSEQ multiplex PCR; TCRdb stores in-frame clones only, minus some. Among hundreds of thousands of clones listed, approximately 87% were seen once. The sequenced sample consisted of PBMCs or T cells enriched from blood (not recorded which). These receptors came from a man aged 35-49 years in a cohort exposed to, infected with or recovered from COVID-19 (not recorded which).

The rearrangement uses TRBV28 and TRBJ1-3; 9 bases line up with TRBD1. The CDR3 sequence is 20 residues long. J was trimmed by 2 bases and V by 1 base; bases with no gene match: 15. Per germline, CDR1 MDHEN and CDR2 SYDVKM. The CDR3, as DNA: TGTGCCAGCAGTTTATCCCCGACAGGTACAGGGGGCAGGACTGGAAACACCATATATTTT. Translation: CASSLSPTGTGGRTGNTIYF.

The V gene is TRBV9, the J gene TRBJ1-1; TRBD1 agrees at 7 bases. Trimming at V came to 10 bases and at J to 3 bases, leaving 9 bases not matched to a gene. The germline CDR1 and CDR2 sequences are SGDLS and YYNGEE. The CDR3 contains 13 residues. The chain's CDR3 is CAGSRDSYTEAFF. DNA of the CDR3: TGTGCCGGGTCCCGGGACAGTTACACTGAAGCTTTCTTT.

This sequence joins TRBV3-1 (or the pseudogene TRBV3-2) and TRBJ2-1, with 12 bases aligning to TRBD2. The CDR3 runs 16 residues. Germline loops: CDR1 LGHDT, CDR2 YNNKEL (reference sequence). The V and J ends lost 1 base and 9 bases, in that order; junction bases with no gene match: 7. The CDR3 DNA reads TGTGCCAGCAGCCAAGCTAGGACTAGCGGGATCTTTGAGCAGTTCTTC. Its protein is CASSQARTSGIFEQFF.

The chain links TRBV11-2 to TRBJ1-6, with TRBD1 matching over 7 bases. Trimming took 5 bases from V and 7 from J; bases not matched to a gene: 11. Germline CDR1 reads SGHAT; CDR2 reads FQNNGV. This CDR3 contains 16 residues. Here the CDR3 reads CASSLARQGSNSPLHF. In DNA form, the CDR3 reads TGTGCCAGCAGCCTAGCACGACAGGGTAGCAATTCACCCCTCCACTTT.

The chain uses TRBV30 and TRBJ1-5, with D possibly being TRBD1 (5 bases). This CDR3 is built from 13 residues. Looked up from germline, CDR1 is GTSNPN and CDR2 is SVGIG (reference sequence). Trimming removed 5 bases from V and 3 bases from J, with 11 bases in between. The CDR3 DNA follows: TGTGCCTGGCAGGGTACGGACAATCAGCCCCAGCATTTT. Residues: CAWQGTDNQPQHF.

The chain links TRBV27 to TRBJ1-1; 10 bases line up with TRBD1. Trimming at V came to 4 bases and at J to 4 bases, leaving 12 bases not matched to a gene. This CDR3 spans 17 amino acids. Germline CDR1 and CDR2: MNHEY and SMNVEV (reference sequence). The CDR3 nucleotides are TGTGCCAGCAGTTCCAGCCACGGGACAGGGGTTCCCACTGAAGCTTTCTTT. The encoded protein is CASSSSHGTGVPTEAFF.